What follows are 4 T cell receptor beta chains derived from one specimen sequenced in a study of cytomegalovirus exposure and HLA in healthy donors. Both 60 Vbeta primers and 13 Jbeta primers went into the PCR. Repertoires were generated with immunoSEQ multiplex PCR, while TCRdb's copy carries only in-frame clones and drops some. The sample carries 150,000 to 200,000 clones, around 80% recorded once. The sample consisted of PBMCs. The origin of the receptors is a male donor in good health and CMV-seropositive.

This chain connects TRBV28 to TRBJ2-7; TRBD1 matches at 8 bases. In germline, CDR1 is MDHEN, CDR2 SYDVKM. The V and J ends lost 6 bases and 0 bases, in that order; junction bases with no gene match: 10. The CDR3 spans 16 residues. The CDR3: CASSPRQGLGSYEQYF. The DNA for the CDR3 is TGTGCCAGCAGCCCGAGACAGGGGTTAGGCTCCTACGAGCAGTACTTC. Full variable domain (rest looked up from reference TRBV28 and TRBJ2-7): DVKVTQSSRYLVKRTGEKVFLECVQDMDHENMFWYRQDPGLGLRLIYFSYDVKMKEKGDIPEGYSVSREKKERFSLILESASTNQTSMYLCASSPRQGLGSYEQYFGPGTRLTVT.

This sequence joins TRBV5-4 and TRBJ2-5; 15 bases map to TRBD2. The J call may be wrong; the DNA end is better matched by TRBJ2-7. The length of the CDR3 is 15 residues. Germline CDR1 reads SGHNT; CDR2 reads YYREEE (reference sequence). The CDR3 nucleotides are TGTGCCAGCAGCGGGGGGACTAGCGGGAGGTACGAGCAGTACTTC. Protein product: CASSGGTSGRYEQYF.

V gene TRBV19 combines with J gene TRBJ1-5; 12 bases match TRBD1. CDR1 is LNHDA and CDR2 is SQIVND in the germline V gene (reference sequence). The CDR3 contains 15 residues. After removal of 3 bases from V and 6 bases from J, the junction contained 3 bases not matched to a gene. CDR3 region: CASSIGTGGAQPQHF. DNA for the CDR3: TGTGCCAGTAGTATTGGGACAGGGGGCGCTCAGCCCCAGCATTTT.

The chain is built from TRBV6-6 and TRBJ1-2, with D possibly matching TRBD1 (6 bases). The germline CDR1 and CDR2 sequences are MNHNY and SVGAGI (reference sequence). The CDR3 runs to 13 residues. CDR3 bases: TGTGCGACCGGCCGGGGGGCGAACTATGGCTACACCTTC. Amino acids: CATGRGANYGYTF.